One sample yielded the 8 T cell receptor beta chains listed below, sequenced in a study of blood T cell repertoires in COVID-19 (dated by TCRdb to the early 2020s). The method behind the library was the immunoSEQ multiplex PCR assay. This immuneACCESS table, as held by TCRdb, lists in-frame sequences with V and J called but not all clones. Of the missing ones, under half trace to an unresolved V gene in checked studies; the others have no known cause. The sample records about 42,000 clones, about 86% of which are singletons. Of the sample, around two fifths falls within the top ten clones. Material for sequencing was peripheral blood. The receptors originated from a human donor in a cohort sampled during active COVID-19.

The J gene is TRBJ2-3, the V gene TRBV5-1, with TRBD2 matching over 7 bases. This CDR3 contains 15 residues. Germline loops: CDR1 SGHRS, CDR2 YFSETQ. V lost 1 base to trimming and J lost 2 bases; unmatched junction nucleotides: 4. The CDR3 DNA follows: TGCGCCAGCAGCTTGTCGGGAGGAGTCACAGATACGCAGTATTTT. Protein sequence: CASSLSGGVTDTQYF.

J is TRBJ1-2 and V is TRBV6-4; 10 bases are a match to TRBD1. The CDR3 sequence is 14 residues long. J was trimmed by 3 bases and V by 6 bases; bases with no gene match: 4. Germline lookup yields CDR1 MRHNA and CDR2 SNTAGT. CDR3 DNA: TGTGCCAGCAGCAGGGACAGGGGAGACTATGGCTACACCTTC. As protein: CASSRDRGDYGYTF.

The rearrangement joins TRBV6-5 to TRBJ1-2; D is ambiguous. Germline CDR1 and CDR2: MNHEY and SVGAGI. The CDR3 has 14 residues. With 7 bases removed from V and 2 bases from J, the gap between germline ends came to 14 bases. DNA of the CDR3: TGTGCCAGCATCCCCGAGCTGCCAAACTATGGCTACACCTTC. This gives the protein CASIPELPNYGYTF.

V usage is TRBV10-3 and J usage is TRBJ2-3; 7 bases line up with TRBD2. The CDR3 spans 14 residues. CDR1 ENHRY and CDR2 SYGVKD come from the germline V gene. J gave up 5 bases and V 6 bases, and 8 bases lay outside the gene matches. CDR3 bases: TGTGCCATCAGGGACTCCCGGGGGGAAGATACGCAGTATTTT. Protein sequence: CAIRDSRGEDTQYF.

The gene calls are TRBV28 and TRBJ2-6; D gene uncertain. There are 17 residues in the CDR3. Trimming cost V 5 bases and J 0 bases, with 14 bases left between them. CDR1 is MDHEN and CDR2 is SYDVKM in the germline V gene. The chain's CDR3 is CASSISWADSGANVLTF. DNA of the CDR3: TGTGCCAGCAGTATTTCTTGGGCCGACTCTGGGGCCAACGTCCTGACTTTC. The full variable domain, its missing parts supplied by reference TRBV28 and TRBJ2-6, is DVKVTQSSRYLVKRTGEKVFLECVQDMDHENMFWYRQDPGLGLRLIYFSYDVKMKEKGDIPEGYSVSREKKERFSLILESASTNQTSMYLCASSISWADSGANVLTFGAGSRLTVL.

This rearrangement joins TRBV28 to TRBJ1-5, with 9 bases lining up with TRBD1. Trimming took 9 bases from V and 4 from J; bases not matched to a gene: 10. Germline CDR1 and CDR2: MDHEN and SYDVKM. The CDR3 is made up of 15 amino acids. The CDR3 spells CASRGTGTVNQPQHF. For the CDR3, the DNA is TGTGCCAGTCGGGGGACAGGGACTGTAAATCAGCCCCAGCATTTT.

The chain links TRBV18 to TRBJ2-1; no clear D gene. CDR3 size: 15 residues. Germline CDR1 is KGHSH and CDR2 is LQKENI. V was shortened by 2 bases and J by 0 bases, with 8 bases between the two germline ends. The DNA for the CDR3 is TGTGCCAGCTCACCAGGCCAAATCTCCTACAATGAGCAGTTCTTC. Encoded protein: CASSPGQISYNEQFF.

This chain uses TRBV15 with TRBJ1-1; no firm D call. The CDR3 runs 15 residues. V was cut by 6 bases and J by 0 bases, with 14 bases left in between. The germline gives CDR1 LNHNV, CDR2 YYDKDF (reference sequence). CDR3: CATRVGRPMNTEAFF. The CDR3 nucleotides read TGTGCCACCAGGGTAGGCAGGCCCATGAACACTGAAGCTTTCTTT. The full variable domain, with the rest looked up from reference TRBV15 and TRBJ1-1, is DAMVIQNPRYQVTQFGKPVTLSCSQTLNHNVMYWYQQKSSQAPKLLFHYYDKDFNNEADTPDNFQSRRPNTSFCFLDIRSPGLGDTAMYLCATRVGRPMNTEAFFGQGTRLTVV.